This T cell receptor beta chain was recorded in a study of early T cells in non-severe SARS-CoV-2 infection. Study at large: Chains were not paired, and sequencing was done on bulk RNA from unsorted whole blood. Study results and caveats: Matching results from VDJdb favored anti-spike CD8 responses, leaving private and CD4 specificities undetected.

This clonotype was counted at least ten times. Its cognate antigen is unknown. Each cDNA molecule carried a unique molecular identifier. Each CDR3 protein gets one entry after TCRdb re-called the 5' RACE reads with MiXCR. The sample yields about 40,000 distinct CDR3 sequences, 4.5% to 7% seen once. This CDR3 is 15 amino acids long. Trimming took off 2 bases at V and 7 bases at J, with 12 bases between the two ends. The chain uses TRBV12-3 or TRBV12-4 and TRBJ2-6, with a tentative D call TRBD1 (5 bases). The sequenced sample was whole blood. This sequence was found in an adult who was a healthcare worker with PCR-confirmed SARS-CoV-2 infection or an uninfected control (not recorded which). The CDR3 protein is CASSLSSQGANVLTF. CDR3 DNA: TGTGCCAGCAGTTTAAGTAGTCAGGGAGCCAACGTCCTGACTTTC.